The 23 T cell receptor beta chains listed next were all sequenced from one sample in a study of CD8+ T cells in alopecia areata. After isolation, RNA underwent reverse transcription to generate cDNA as the sequencing template. Clones were read by immunoSEQ multiplex PCR, and TCRdb kept only the in-frame ones, dropping some. The sample holds 100,000 to 120,000 clones, 55% to 60% seen once. This sample's treatment: oral pan-JAK inhibitor, 5-10 mg twice daily. Sequencing was performed on CD4+ T cells sorted from blood, taken at week 24, from a patient treated with tofacitinib. The receptors were gathered from a human donor with alopecia areata.

The rearrangement uses TRBV29-1 and TRBJ1-2, with a weak D call TRBD1 (5 bases). The CDR3 totals 12 residues. The germline V gene has CDR1 SQVTM and CDR2 ANQGSEA. Trimming took 6 bases from V and 7 from J, leaving 15 bases between them. CDR3 coding DNA: TGCAGCGTGGCCCAGGGTCGTCGTGGCTACACCTTC. Translation: CSVAQGRRGYTF.

The chain recombines TRBV30 with TRBJ2-2, with TRBD1 as a possible D gene (5 bases). Trimming removed 4 bases from V and 7 bases from J, with 7 bases in between. CDR3 size: 11 residues. Germline assignment: CDR1 GTSNPN and CDR2 SVGIG (reference sequence). In DNA, the CDR3 is TGTGCCTGGACAGGGTTCGGGGAGCTGTTTTTT. Amino acids: CAWTGFGELFF.

The gene calls are TRBV7-2 and TRBJ2-5; TRBD2 aligns across 14 bases. The CDR3 contains 16 residues. Germline CDR1 is SGHTA and CDR2 is FQGNSA. Losses at the gene ends were 5 bases for V and 7 bases for J; bases not matched to a gene: 9. CDR3 DNA sequence: TGTGCCAGCAGCAGAATCGGGACTAGCGGGGGTGTGACCCAGTACTTC. Translated: CASSRIGTSGGVTQYF.

This clone occurred a few times. The chain links TRBV10-3 to TRBJ2-1; TRBD2 agrees at 11 bases. Losses at the gene ends were 10 bases for V and 8 bases for J; bases not matched to a gene: 13. The germline CDR1 and CDR2 sequences are ENHRY and SYGVKD. This CDR3 region has 15 residues. CDR3 in DNA: TGTGCCACCCTGACCTTAGCGGGGGGGCCCGATGAGCAGTTCTTC. Translated: CATLTLAGGPDEQFF.

The chain combines TRBV27 with TRBJ1-1, with unresolved D. Germline CDR1 and CDR2: MNHEY and SMNVEV (reference sequence). Trimming stripped 7 bases from V and 10 bases from J, with 16 bases between. This CDR3 has 12 amino acids. The CDR3 DNA sequence: TGTGCCAGCAAACCCGAGGCAGGAGTAGCTTTCTTT. This sequence encodes CASKPEAGVAFF.

This clone was observed a few times. The CDR3 DNA reads as TGCGCCAGCAGCCAAGCCGGGACAAGTGGAAACACCATATATTTT. It encodes CASSQAGTSGNTIYF. The chain is built from TRBV4-3 and TRBJ1-3; a possible D gene is TRBD1 (6 bases). This CDR3 spans 15 amino acids. The V gene lost 1 base and the J gene lost 3 bases, with 10 bases spanning the gap. From germline, CDR1 is LGHNA and CDR2 YSLEER.

This clone was counted once. The chain uses TRBV30 and TRBJ2-5; D possibly matches TRBD1 or TRBD2 (5 bases each). The V gene's germline CDR1 is GTSNPN and CDR2 SVGIG (reference sequence). The CDR3 has 13 amino acids. With 5 bases removed from V and 3 bases from J, the gap between germline ends came to 13 bases. CDR3 sequence reads: CAWSQGTEETQYF. CDR3 DNA sequence: TGTGCCTGGTCCCAAGGGACGGAAGAGACCCAGTACTTC. Full variable domain (remainder filled in from reference TRBV30 and TRBJ2-5): SQTIHQWPATLVQPVGSPLSLECTVEGTSNPNLYWYRQAAGRGLQLLFYSVGIGQISSEVPQNLSASRPQDRQFILSSKKLLLSDSGFYLCAWSQGTEETQYFGPGTRLLVL.

The DNA for the CDR3 is TGCAGCGCCAAAGGGCAAATGAACACTGAAGCTTTCTTT. Its protein is CSAKGQMNTEAFF. This chain links TRBV29-1 with TRBJ1-1; no clear D. V gave up 7 bases and J gave up 0 bases, with 12 bases separating them. The CDR3 is 13 residues long. Germline values: CDR1 SQVTM, CDR2 ANQGSEA.

About this clone itself: The same CDR3 is also encoded by other DNA sequences in this sample. J is TRBJ1-1 and V is TRBV20-1, with D unresolved. This CDR3 has 10 residues. Trimming left V 4 bases short and J 0 bases short, with 0 bases between. The germline V gene has CDR1 DFQATT and CDR2 SNEGSKA (reference sequence). CDR3 nucleotide sequence: TGCAGTGCTATGAACACTGAAGCTTTCTTT. It translates to CSAMNTEAFF.

V is TRBV6-6 and J is TRBJ1-5; the D is unclear. The CDR3 is 14 amino acids. Trimming cost V 7 bases and J 7 bases, with 17 bases left between them. Germline loops: CDR1 MNHNY, CDR2 SVGAGI (reference sequence). CDR3 sequence: CASTPRVLGQPQHF. The CDR3 nucleotides read TGTGCCAGCACCCCGAGGGTTTTAGGACAGCCCCAGCATTTT.

This chain links TRBV18 with TRBJ2-2; no reliable D call. Germline lookup yields CDR1 KGHSH and CDR2 LQKENI. Trimming took off 2 bases at V and 7 bases at J, with 20 bases between the two ends. This CDR3 region has 17 residues. CDR3 region: CASSPSIAHRTVGELFF. Written as DNA, the CDR3 is TGTGCCAGCTCACCATCAATAGCTCACCGAACCGTCGGGGAGCTGTTTTTT.

This rearrangement joins TRBV4-1 to TRBJ2-1, with TRBD2 matching over 10 bases. With V trimmed by 0 bases and J by 6 bases, 8 bases remained unmatched. Germline V gene data show CDR1 as MGHRA and CDR2 as YSYEKL. CDR3 length equals 17 residues. CDR3 sequence (DNA): TGCGCCAGCAGCCAAGAACTAGCGGGGATCCTTCTCAATGAGCAGTTCTTC. This sequence encodes CASSQELAGILLNEQFF.

The CDR3 spells CASSLADGSRRSYEQYF. DNA of the CDR3: TGTGCCAGCAGCTTGGCCGACGGTAGCAGGAGGTCCTACGAGCAGTACTTC. J is TRBJ2-7 and V is TRBV5-6; possible D gene TRBD2, 5 bases. There are 17 residues in the CDR3. CDR1 and CDR2 from the germline V gene are SGHDT and YYEEEE. Trimming left V 0 bases short and J 1 base short, with 17 bases between.

This clone came up a few times. The rearrangement links TRBV23-1 to TRBJ2-2; unclear D gene. TRBV23-1 is filed as an ORF, its function uncertain. The CDR3 contains 16 residues. The ends were cut back, 0 bases at V and 6 bases at J, with 14 bases in the middle. CDR3 nucleotides: TGCGCCAGCAGTCAATCTAAGGTCCCTAGGGCCGGGGAGCTGTTTTTT. Protein product: CASSQSKVPRAGELFF.

This chain uses TRBV5-1 with TRBJ2-2; 11 bases agree with TRBD1. Germline V gene data show CDR1 as SGHRS and CDR2 as YFSETQ. The CDR3 has 16 residues. V shed 3 bases, J shed 5 bases, and the junction held 6 bases outside the gene matches. Written as DNA, the CDR3 is TGCGCCAGCAGCTCGACTGGACAGGGGGCGACCGGGGAGCTGTTTTTT. Its protein product is CASSSTGQGATGELFF. Drawing the rest from reference TRBV5-1 and TRBJ2-2, the complete variable domain is KAGVTQTPRYLIKTRGQQVTLSCSPISGHRSVSWYQQTPGQGLQFLFEYFSETQRNKGNFPGRFSGRQFSNSRSEMNVSTLELGDSALYLCASSSTGQGATGELFFGEGSRLTVL.

The rearrangement links TRBV10-3 to TRBJ2-1; a weak D match, TRBD1 (5 bases). The germline V and J ends were trimmed by 4 bases and 2 bases, with 12 bases remaining between them. Germline assignment: CDR1 ENHRY and CDR2 SYGVKD. There are 15 residues in the CDR3. This CDR3 is CAISGGGGTYNEQFF. CDR3 nucleotides: TGTGCCATCAGTGGGGGCGGTGGTACCTACAATGAGCAGTTCTTC.

The V gene is TRBV4-1, the J gene TRBJ1-5; 9 nucleotides agree with TRBD1. Per germline, CDR1 MGHRA and CDR2 YSYEKL. The CDR3 spans 18 residues. The V and J ends lost 2 bases and 4 bases, in that order; junction bases with no gene match: 12. This chain's CDR3 is CASSQSSGQGNGNQPQHF. The CDR3 coding sequence is TGCGCCAGCAGCCAATCCTCGGGACAGGGAAATGGGAATCAGCCCCAGCATTTT.

This chain joins TRBV29-1 and TRBJ1-1; D unclear. The CDR3 has 14 amino acids. Trimming pared 4 bases from V and 2 bases from J, leaving 14 bases between. Germline loops: CDR1 SQVTM, CDR2 ANQGSEA. The CDR3 sequence: CSVAPSGYNTEAFF. CDR3 in DNA: TGCAGCGTTGCGCCCTCTGGATACAACACTGAAGCTTTCTTT.

This clone showed up just a few times. This rearrangement joins TRBV30 to TRBJ1-2; D is unresolved. The CDR3 runs to 12 residues. V gave up 4 bases and J gave up 2 bases, with 8 bases separating them. Germline CDR1 is GTSNPN and CDR2 is SVGIG (reference sequence). CDR3 loop: CAWNSLNYGYTF. In DNA, the CDR3 is TGTGCCTGGAACTCGTTAAACTATGGCTACACCTTC.

V and J are TRBV5-1 and TRBJ2-5, with 9 nucleotides matching TRBD2. Germline CDR1 reads SGHRS; CDR2 reads YFSETQ. V gave up 4 bases and J gave up 4 bases; unmatched junction bases: 11. This CDR3 comprises 16 residues. CDR3 in DNA: TGCGCCAGCAGCCCTAATAGCGGGGGTCACGGAGAGACCCAGTACTTC. This translates into CASSPNSGGHGETQYF.

The V gene is TRBV6-5, the J gene TRBJ2-7, with 8 bases that match TRBD1. After removal of 2 bases from V and 5 bases from J, the junction contained 8 bases not matched to a gene. CDR3 length: 15 amino acids. The germline CDR1 and CDR2 sequences are MNHEY and SVGAGI. CDR3 sequence (DNA): TGTGCCAGCAGTTACGGCCCCGGGACAGGTGACGAGCAGTACTTC. Amino acids: CASSYGPGTGDEQYF.

In this sample, this clone turned up a few times. The chain couples TRBV10-2 to TRBJ2-2, with D uncertain. Germline V CDR1 and CDR2: WSHSY, SAAADI. The CDR3 is made up of 13 amino acids. Deletions cut 5 bases from V and 3 bases from J, with 7 bases between. CDR3 in DNA: TGCGCCAGCAGTAACAGTTACACCGGGGAGCTGTTTTTT. Amino acids: CASSNSYTGELFF.

The gene calls are TRBV7-9 and TRBJ1-1; a possible D gene is TRBD1 (6 bases). Trimming shortened V by 4 bases and J by 4 bases, and 16 bases separated the two germline ends. Looked up from germline, CDR1 is SEHNR and CDR2 is FQNEAQ (reference sequence). The CDR3 is 15 amino acids. The chain's CDR3 is CASSSPKGGSTEAFF. In DNA, the CDR3 is TGTGCCAGCAGCTCCCCGAAGGGGGGATCCACTGAAGCTTTCTTT.